The TCR beta chain under discussion was sequenced for a study of blood T cell repertoires in COVID-19. Study-level information: Sources were T cells, B-cell-depleted T cells, or PBMCs; the material itself was cDNA or gDNA.

As regards this clone: Additional DNA sequences in this sample encode the identical CDR3.

Study processing details: Scientists estimated how many nucleated cells there were by amplifying reference gene primers. The method was immunoSEQ multiplex PCR; TCRdb's version includes in-frame clones alone and lacks a portion of them. The DNA gave D and trimming, while V, J and clone size come from that table. The repertoire holds 180,000 or so clones, with approximately 78% as singletons. The receptor's source is a woman older than 75 with active or convalescent COVID-19. Sequencing was performed on peripheral blood.

The CDR3: CATSDPGTSGETQYF. In DNA form, the CDR3 reads TGTGCCACCAGTGACCCCGGGACTAGCGGTGAGACCCAGTACTTC. This chain links TRBV24-1 with TRBJ2-5; 11 bases fit TRBD2. Germline lookup yields CDR1 KGHDR and CDR2 SFDVKD. Trimming took 4 bases from V and 5 from J; bases not matched to a gene: 5. This CDR3 has 15 amino acids.